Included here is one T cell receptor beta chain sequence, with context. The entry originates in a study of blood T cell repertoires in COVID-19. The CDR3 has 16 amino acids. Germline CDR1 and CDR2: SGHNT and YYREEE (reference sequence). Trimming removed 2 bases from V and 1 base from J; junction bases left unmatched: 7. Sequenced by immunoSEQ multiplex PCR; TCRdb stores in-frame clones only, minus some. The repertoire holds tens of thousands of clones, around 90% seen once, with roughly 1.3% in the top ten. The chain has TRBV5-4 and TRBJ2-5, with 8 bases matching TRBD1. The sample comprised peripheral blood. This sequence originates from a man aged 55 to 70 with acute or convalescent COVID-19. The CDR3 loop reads CASSLELTGGQETQYF. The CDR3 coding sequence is TGTGCCAGCAGCTTAGAACTAACAGGGGGCCAAGAGACCCAGTACTTC.